These 25 T cell receptor beta chains were all obtained from the same sample, sequenced in a study of blood T cell dynamics during melanoma immunotherapy. Sequencing was performed with immunoSEQ multiplex PCR; in TCRdb, only in-frame clones are kept and a portion is missing. The sample shows about 24,000 clones, roughly 89% of them seen only once. As for time point: pre-treatment baseline. The material was blood, obtained from a patient treated with checkpoint blockade. The source is a human donor with melanoma.

The gene calls are TRBV2 and TRBJ2-6, with D hard to call. Trimming shortened V by 3 bases and J by 0 bases, and 3 bases separated the two germline ends. The germline V gene has CDR1 SNHLY and CDR2 FYNNEI. The CDR3 loop spans 14 amino acids. The CDR3 spells CASSDPSGANVLTF. The CDR3, as DNA: TGTGCCAGCAGTGACCCCTCTGGGGCCAACGTCCTGACTTTC. The variable domain in full, with the rest retrieved from reference TRBV2 and TRBJ2-6, is EPEVTQTPSHQVTQMGQEVILRCVPISNHLYFYWYRQILGQKVEFLVSFYNNEISEKSEIFDDQFSVERPDGSNFTLKIRSTKLEDSAMYFCASSDPSGANVLTFGAGSRLTVL.

Regarding this clone: An end of the junction does not agree with germline; a read error may underlie this. This chain links TRBV5-3 with TRBJ1-5; no definite D call. TRBV5-3 is filed as an ORF, its function uncertain. The CDR3 is made up of 15 amino acids. The CDR3: CASSSSRAGDQPQHF. The CDR3 DNA reads TGTGCCAGCAGCTCCTCCCGGGCCGGAGATCAGCCCCAGCATTTT.

This clone was found a few times. The chain employs TRBV19 and TRBJ2-7; D may be TRBD2 (5 bases). Trimming pared 2 bases from V and 7 bases from J, leaving 15 bases between. Germline lookup yields CDR1 LNHDA and CDR2 SQIVND (reference sequence). There are 14 residues in the CDR3. The chain's CDR3 is CASSITTTRGEQYF. The CDR3, as DNA: TGTGCCAGTAGTATAACGACTACCCGAGGGGAGCAGTACTTC.

This chain uses TRBV7-2 with TRBJ2-1, with D perhaps TRBD2 (6 bases). This CDR3 comprises 16 residues. Trimming removed 4 bases at V and 3 bases at J, with 16 bases between. CDR1 SGHTA and CDR2 FQGNSA come from the germline V gene. The CDR3 spells CASSSRAGPFYNEQFF. The CDR3 DNA follows: TGTGCCAGCAGCTCCCGGGCGGGGCCGTTCTACAATGAGCAGTTCTTC. Drawing the rest from reference TRBV7-2 and TRBJ2-1, the complete variable domain is GAGVSQSPSNKVTEKGKDVELRCDPISGHTALYWYRQSLGQGLEFLIYFQGNSAPDKSGLPSDRFSAERTGGSVSTLTIQRTQQEDSAVYLCASSSRAGPFYNEQFFGPGTRLTVL.

The chain uses TRBV4-1 and TRBJ2-5; 7 bases are shared with TRBD2. Germline lookup yields CDR1 MGHRA and CDR2 YSYEKL. This CDR3 spans 15 amino acids. Losses at the gene ends were 2 bases for V and 5 bases for J; bases not matched to a gene: 8. CDR3 in DNA: TGCGCCAGCAGCCAACACTTACTAGCGATTGAGACCCAGTACTTC. Amino acid sequence: CASSQHLLAIETQYF.

CDR3 sequence: CASSRTAATNEKLFF. The DNA for the CDR3 is TGTGCCAGCAGCCGAACAGCCGCAACTAATGAAAAACTGTTTTTT. The chain employs TRBV27 and TRBJ1-4; D gene ambiguous. The CDR3 runs to 15 residues. The V end lost 6 bases, the J end lost 0 bases, and 11 bases lay between the germline ends. The V gene's germline CDR1 is MNHEY and CDR2 SMNVEV (reference sequence). The full variable domain, completed using reference TRBV27 and TRBJ1-4, is EAQVTQNPRYLITVTGKKLTVTCSQNMNHEYMSWYRQDPGLGLRQIYYSMNVEVTDKGDVPEGYKVSRKEKRNFPLILESPSPNQTSLYFCASSRTAATNEKLFFGSGTQLSVL.

The rearrangement uses TRBV14 and TRBJ2-7; 8 positions agree with TRBD1. With 4 bases clipped from V and 4 bases from J, the junction kept 12 bases outside the gene matches. CDR3 length: 16 amino acids. From germline, CDR1 is SGHDN and CDR2 FVKESK. The CDR3 coding sequence is TGTGCCAGCAGCCCTCACAGGGGGACGTTATCTTACGAGCAGTACTTC. It translates to CASSPHRGTLSYEQYF.

V gene TRBV19 combines with J gene TRBJ2-3, with 9 bases fitting TRBD1. V lost 5 bases and J lost 4; bases outside the gene matches: 7. CDR1 LNHDA and CDR2 SQIVND come from the germline V gene (reference sequence). The CDR3 is 15 residues long. The CDR3 DNA reads TGTGCCAGTAGTGGGGGACAGGGTTGGGCAGATACGCAGTATTTT. Its translation: CASSGGQGWADTQYF.

The V and J genes are TRBV29-1 and TRBJ1-2; 7 bases agree with TRBD1. From germline, CDR1 is SQVTM and CDR2 ANQGSEA. CDR3 length: 16 residues. V was pared by 0 bases and J by 4 bases, with 11 bases of the junction left unmatched. As DNA, the CDR3 is TGCAGCGTTGAAGACCCAACCAGGGACAGAGCCTATGGCTACACCTTC. It encodes CSVEDPTRDRAYGYTF.

This clone is medium-sized. The rearrangement uses TRBV27 and TRBJ1-6; D is ambiguous. Germline V gene data show CDR1 as MNHEY and CDR2 as SMNVEV (reference sequence). V gave up 2 bases and J gave up 7 bases, with 15 bases separating them. This CDR3 spans 16 amino acids. The CDR3: CASSLVSSRANSPLHF. CDR3 nucleotide sequence: TGTGCCAGCAGTTTAGTGTCCTCTAGGGCAAATTCACCCCTCCACTTT.

J is TRBJ2-3 and V is TRBV7-3; TRBD2 agrees at 8 bases. With 2 bases clipped from V and 5 bases from J, the junction kept 3 bases outside the gene matches. The CDR3 spans 14 residues. Germline V gene data show CDR1 as SGHTA and CDR2 as FQGTGA. This chain's CDR3 is CASSLGAGEDTQYF. Here the CDR3 DNA reads TGTGCCAGCAGCTTAGGAGCGGGAGAAGATACGCAGTATTTT.

This chain uses TRBV28 with TRBJ1-2; D unclear. The CDR3 runs to 15 residues. V was trimmed by 5 bases and J by 1 base, leaving 14 bases between them. The germline gives CDR1 MDHEN, CDR2 SYDVKM. CDR3 in amino acids: CASSLRPSINYGYTF. CDR3 nucleotide sequence: TGTGCCAGCAGTCTAAGACCGTCTATTAACTATGGCTACACCTTC.

V and J are TRBV7-3 and TRBJ2-3, with a weak D call TRBD1 (5 bases). This CDR3 has 14 amino acids. Germline values: CDR1 SGHTA, CDR2 FQGTGA. V was shortened by 4 bases and J by 4 bases, with 12 bases between the two germline ends. The CDR3 DNA is TGTGCCAGCAGCTCTCCCAGGGCCCCAGATACGCAGTATTTT. This sequence encodes CASSSPRAPDTQYF.

This chain connects TRBV7-2 to TRBJ2-6; D call uncertain. V shed 5 bases and J shed 3 bases, with 8 bases lying between them. The CDR3 consists of 14 residues. Germline assignment: CDR1 SGHTA and CDR2 FQGNSA. The CDR3 DNA reads as TGTGCCAGCAGCCCTTACTTTGGGGCCAACGTCCTGACTTTC. It codes for CASSPYFGANVLTF.

The chain combines TRBV7-9 with TRBJ2-7; D perhaps matches TRBD1 (6 bases). The CDR3 length is 14 residues. With 3 bases removed from V and 0 bases from J, the gap between germline ends came to 9 bases. Germline V gene data show CDR1 as SEHNR and CDR2 as FQNEAQ (reference sequence). DNA of the CDR3: TGTGCCAGCAGCTTCACAGGGCTCTCCTACGAGCAGTACTTC. Translated, it gives CASSFTGLSYEQYF.

The chain employs TRBV7-2 and TRBJ1-3, with no clear D. The CDR3 loop spans 17 amino acids. The V gene lost 1 base and the J gene lost 1 base, with 14 bases spanning the gap. Germline V gives CDR1 SGHTA, CDR2 FQGNSA. The CDR3 DNA is TGTGCCAGCAGCTTAGGTTCCGGGCCGGCATCTGGAAACACCATATATTTT. Protein sequence: CASSLGSGPASGNTIYF.

The CDR3 DNA reads as TGCAGCTCCTTGGCTGGCAGGGGCACTGAAGCTTTCTTT. It specifies CSSLAGRGTEAFF. The chain is built from TRBV29-1 and TRBJ1-1; D might be TRBD1 (6 bases). The ends were cut back, 8 bases at V and 4 bases at J, with 17 bases in the middle. The germline V gene has CDR1 SQVTM and CDR2 ANQGSEA. The CDR3 covers 13 residues.

The sample holds one count of this clone. The chain combines TRBV27 with TRBJ2-7; 14 bases align to TRBD2. This CDR3 has 15 amino acids. CDR1 and CDR2 from the germline V gene are MNHEY and SMNVEV (reference sequence). Trimming cost V 5 bases and J 3 bases; bases outside gene matches: 3. The CDR3 loop is CASSPGLAGGYEQYF. DNA for the CDR3: TGTGCCAGCAGTCCAGGACTAGCGGGAGGCTACGAGCAGTACTTC.

This rearrangement joins TRBV6-6 to TRBJ2-7; no clear D gene. CDR1 is MNHNY, CDR2 SVGAGI, per germline (reference sequence). CDR3 length: 15 amino acids. Trimming removed 6 bases from V and 0 bases from J, with 15 bases in between. The CDR3 bases are TGTGCCAGCAGACGGACCCTTAAGAGCTCCTACGAGCAGTACTTC. Encoded protein: CASRRTLKSSYEQYF.

CDR3 residues: CASSSDGTALQPQHF. CDR3 coding DNA: TGTGCCAGCAGCTCCGACGGGACAGCCCTACAGCCCCAGCATTTT. The chain is built from TRBV7-9 and TRBJ1-5; 7 nucleotides agree with TRBD1. Germline loops: CDR1 SEHNR, CDR2 FQNEAQ (reference sequence). CDR3 length: 15 amino acids. With V trimmed by 4 bases and J by 7 bases, 10 bases remained unmatched.

V and J are TRBV7-9 and TRBJ2-1; D remains ambiguous. V was clipped by 5 bases and J by 6 bases, with 17 bases between them. The CDR3 contains 15 residues. The germline V gene encodes CDR1 SEHNR and CDR2 FQNEAQ (reference sequence). CDR3 nucleotides: TGTGCCAGCAGCGTAGACCGACCCGCTTTCAATGAGCAGTTCTTC. As protein: CASSVDRPAFNEQFF.

This chain joins TRBV7-9 and TRBJ2-7; 7 bases agree with TRBD2. Germline V gene lookup returns CDR1 SEHNR and CDR2 FQNEAQ (reference sequence). CDR3 length: 13 residues. J gave up 5 bases and V 8 bases, and 9 bases lay outside the gene matches. The CDR3 region has the DNA TGTGCCAGCCTAATTGGGGGGGACGACGAGCAGTACTTC. Translating gives CASLIGGDDEQYF.

This clone has a single count. In DNA form, the CDR3 reads TGTGCCAGCAGCTTTAGGACTAGCGGCCCGAATGAGCAGTTCTTC. It specifies CASSFRTSGPNEQFF. The chain links TRBV5-6 to TRBJ2-1, with 10 bases that match TRBD2. This CDR3 is 15 amino acids long. V trimming: 2 bases; J trimming: 7 bases; junction bases outside the gene matches: 6. CDR1 and CDR2 from the germline V gene are SGHDT and YYEEEE. Using reference TRBV5-6 and TRBJ2-1 for the parts outside the CDR3, the full variable domain is DAGVTQSPTHLIKTRGQQVTLRCSPKSGHDTVSWYQQALGQGPQFIFQYYEEEERQRGNFPDRFSGHQFPNYSSELNVNALLLGDSALYLCASSFRTSGPNEQFFGPGTRLTVL.

V usage is TRBV7-8 and J usage is TRBJ2-5, with 8 nucleotides matching TRBD2. V lost 5 bases, J lost 1 base, and 3 bases stayed unmatched. Germline assignment: CDR1 SGHVS and CDR2 FQNEAQ. This CDR3 is 14 amino acids long. CDR3 amino acids: CASSPGGAQETQYF. In DNA, the CDR3 is TGTGCCAGCAGCCCCGGGGGGGCCCAAGAGACCCAGTACTTC.

The chain is built from TRBV6-1 and TRBJ2-5, with D perhaps matching TRBD1 (5 bases). The CDR3 length is 14 residues. Trimming removed 7 bases at V and 2 bases at J, with 14 bases between. From germline, CDR1 is MNHNS and CDR2 SASEGT. CDR3 DNA: TGTGCCAGCACTCCAGGGCGAGTACAAGAGACCCAGTACTTC. Translated: CASTPGRVQETQYF.